This T cell receptor (beta chain) is from a study of T cells in localized non-small cell lung cancer. Regarding the study as a whole: Adjacent lung was found to contain a median roughly 60 of the top 100 tumor clones.

The protocol was immunoSEQ multiplex PCR, while the TCRdb copy is restricted to in-frame clones and leaves out a portion. Seen here are under 1,500 clones, 15% to 20% observed once, and the top ten hold roughly 9.1%. Points on this clone: The antigen remains undetermined.

This TCR came from a woman aged 40-70 years with stage I lung adenocarcinoma. Sequencing was performed on normal lung tissue next to the tumor, taken before any cancer treatment.

CDR3 residues: CASSLDRGPNQPQHF. The DNA of the CDR3 is TGTGCCAGCAGTCTTGACAGGGGGCCCAATCAGCCCCAGCATTTT. The V call is TRBV11-3, the J call TRBJ1-5; TRBD1 aligns across 10 bases. Trimming cost V 6 bases and J 3 bases; bases outside gene matches: 5. The CDR3 is 15 residues long. Germline lookup yields CDR1 SGHNT and CDR2 YENEEA.